Following are 11 T cell receptor beta chains from one sample sequenced in a study of control samples from healthy donors and cancer patients. The protocol was immunoSEQ multiplex PCR, while the TCRdb copy is restricted to in-frame clones and leaves out a portion. The profile shows about 120,000 clones, 75% to 90% of them singletons. Specimen: PBMCs. These receptors were collected from a woman between 50 and 59 years old with colorectal cancer.

The rearrangement uses TRBV2 and TRBJ1-4; no clear D gene. Looked up from germline, CDR1 is SNHLY and CDR2 is FYNNEI. The V and J ends lost 1 base and 8 bases respectively, with 17 bases between them. The CDR3 is 16 amino acids. The CDR3 DNA reads TGTGCCAGCAGTGAAGGAGTCCACAGACTGGGGGAAAAACTGTTTTTT. Encoded protein: CASSEGVHRLGEKLFF.

The chain couples TRBV5-6 to TRBJ1-1; D is unclear. Trimming stripped 5 bases from V and 3 bases from J, with 14 bases between. In germline, CDR1 is SGHDT, CDR2 YYEEEE. This CDR3 is 14 amino acids long. The CDR3 bases are TGTGCCAGCAGTCACGGGAGAGGATACACTGAAGCTTTCTTT. Amino acids: CASSHGRGYTEAFF.

V usage is TRBV5-1 and J usage is TRBJ1-3; 7 bases are shared with TRBD1. The V gene's germline CDR1 is SGHRS and CDR2 YFSETQ. The CDR3 covers 15 residues. J lost 6 bases, V lost 0 bases, and 6 bases had no gene match. For the CDR3, the DNA is TGCGCCAGCAGCTTGGGACAGGGTAGAGAAAACACCATATATTTT. This codes for CASSLGQGRENTIYF.

The chain joins TRBV10-1 to TRBJ1-5, with 8 bases fitting TRBD1. CDR1 and CDR2 from the germline V gene are WNHNN and SYGVQD (reference sequence). The CDR3 is 16 amino acids. V trimming: 11 bases; J trimming: 1 base; junction bases outside the gene matches: 13. The CDR3 coding sequence is TGCGCCCAGCATATAAATAACAGGGGGAGCAATCAGCCCCAGCATTTT. This sequence encodes CAQHINNRGSNQPQHF.

As concerns this clone: The germline gene is not matched at one end of the junction; a read error may be the cause. The rearrangement uses TRBV7-3 and TRBJ2-1; D perhaps matches TRBD1 (7 bases). CDR1 SGHTA and CDR2 FQGTGA come from the germline V gene. The CDR3 is made up of 15 amino acids. The CDR3 here is CASSPGGGGSGEQFF. Here the CDR3 DNA reads TGTGCTAGCAGCCCAGGGGGAGGAGGCTCGGGTGAGCAGTTCTTC.

The CDR3 DNA reads as TGTGCCAGCAGCTTAGCAGAGTCGCGCGAGCAGTACTTC. It specifies CASSLAESREQYF. This chain joins TRBV7-6 and TRBJ2-7, with unresolved D. The CDR3 is made up of 13 amino acids. Germline CDR1 SGHVS, CDR2 FNYEAQ. Trimming took off 0 bases at V and 6 bases at J, with 9 bases between the two ends.

V and J are TRBV9 and TRBJ1-1, with D maybe TRBD1 (6 bases). V lost 0 bases to trimming and J lost 5 bases, with 8 bases between them. Germline values: CDR1 SGDLS, CDR2 YYNGEE. The CDR3 consists of 13 residues. The CDR3 DNA is TGTGCCAGCAGCGTAGGGGGGGCGACTGAAGCTTTCTTT. This codes for CASSVGGATEAFF.

J is TRBJ2-7 and V is TRBV2; D is perhaps TRBD1 (5 bases). The CDR3 is 13 residues long. Looked up from germline, CDR1 is SNHLY and CDR2 is FYNNEI. The V end lost 7 bases, the J end lost 8 bases, and 18 bases lay between the germline ends. The CDR3 loop reads CASTERPGFKQYF. CDR3 DNA sequence: TGTGCCAGCACCGAAAGACCAGGGTTCAAGCAGTACTTC.

The table lists this clone with a few counts. The rearrangement links TRBV7-2 to TRBJ1-5, with D tentatively TRBD1 (5 bases). Trimming pared 5 bases from V and 5 bases from J, leaving 10 bases between. The germline V gene encodes CDR1 SGHTA and CDR2 FQGNSA. This CDR3 spans 13 amino acids. The CDR3 sequence: CASSLDRDQPQHF. The CDR3 DNA reads as TGTGCCAGCAGCCTTGACAGAGATCAGCCCCAGCATTTT.

This chain uses TRBV5-1 with TRBJ2-3; TRBD1 agrees at 7 bases. J gave up 1 base and V 5 bases, and 4 bases lay outside the gene matches. The CDR3 is made up of 14 amino acids. Germline V lookup: CDR1 SGHRS, CDR2 YFSETQ. The CDR3 nucleotides read TGCGCCAGCAGTTACGGACAGGGCACAGATACGCAGTATTTT. Protein sequence: CASSYGQGTDTQYF.

The V gene is TRBV19, the J gene TRBJ2-1, with D tentatively TRBD2 (6 bases). Trimming removed 5 bases at V and 0 bases at J, with 11 bases between. From germline, CDR1 is LNHDA and CDR2 SQIVND (reference sequence). CDR3 length equals 15 residues. The CDR3: CASSLREYSYNEQFF. CDR3 nucleotides: TGTGCCAGTAGTCTTCGGGAGTACTCCTACAATGAGCAGTTCTTC.